The table lists the clone carrying this T cell receptor (beta chain) with a few counts. The data were obtained in a study of graft-versus-host responses after intestinal transplantation. This CDR3 region has 19 residues. The junction had 18 bases not matched to a gene; V was cut back by 1 base and J by 7 bases. The germline gives CDR1 SGHRS, CDR2 YFSETQ. Here immunoSEQ multiplex PCR was the method, and the copy in TCRdb shows in-frame clones only, minus some. Here the sample spans about 77,000 clones, about 90% being singletons. The clonotype was recovered from a human patient who received an intestinal transplant, so some T cells may come from the graft donor. Sequencing was performed on PBMCs, taken 98 days after intestinal transplantation. The chain couples TRBV5-1 to TRBJ2-3, with 10 bases matching TRBD2. CDR3 nucleotides: TGCGCCAGCAGCTTGACCGGGGCCCGGGGACTAGCGAACGTTTATACGCAGTATTTT. Translation gives CASSLTGARGLANVYTQYF.